Below are 25 T cell receptor beta chains sequenced from a single sample in a study of blood T cells in healthy people across ages. The second PCR ran about 6 to 12 cycles with a sample-barcoded 5' primer and J-beta primers. MiXCR, run by TCRdb on the 5' RACE reads, gives a single entry per CDR3 protein. Of about 800,000 distinct CDR3 sequences in the sample, roughly 50% were seen once. The sample was blood. The receptors derive from a man aged 25-45 years in good health.

Only a few counts were recorded for this clonotype. This sequence joins TRBV27 and TRBJ2-1; perhaps TRBD2 as D (7 bases). The CDR3 loop spans 13 amino acids. The germline V gene encodes CDR1 MNHEY and CDR2 SMNVEV (reference sequence). The V end was cut by 1 base, the J end by 9 bases, with 10 bases between. CDR3 residues: CASSLWRGREQFF. As DNA, the CDR3 is TGTGCCAGCAGTTTATGGCGGGGGCGTGAGCAGTTCTTC.

This clonotype has only one observation. This chain joins TRBV20-1 and TRBJ2-1; TRBD2 matches at 9 bases. With 4 bases clipped from V and 5 bases from J, the junction kept 6 bases outside the gene matches. This CDR3 is built from 14 residues. CDR1 is DFQATT and CDR2 is SNEGSKA in the germline V gene (reference sequence). CDR3 nucleotide sequence: TGCAGTGCTACTCAGCGGGAGGCCGACAATGAGCAGTTCTTC. Its protein is CSATQREADNEQFF.

The rearrangement uses TRBV28 and TRBJ2-7; D assignment may be TRBD1 or TRBD2 (5 bases each). CDR1 and CDR2 (germline): MDHEN, SYDVKM. Trimming removed 6 bases at V and 2 bases at J, with 14 bases between. The CDR3 has 14 residues. The CDR3 spells CASRLGTYTYEQYF. The CDR3 DNA reads as TGTGCCAGCAGGCTGGGGACGTATACCTACGAGCAGTACTTC.

The chain is built from TRBV7-8 and TRBJ2-1; either TRBD1 or TRBD2 may supply D (5 bases each). The CDR3 has 17 amino acids. The ends were cut back, 1 base at V and 7 bases at J, with 20 bases in the middle. Germline V gives CDR1 SGHVS, CDR2 FQNEAQ. The CDR3 is CASSLGDHSPGWNEQFF. As DNA, the CDR3 is TGTGCCAGCAGCTTAGGGGACCATTCACCGGGTTGGAATGAGCAGTTCTTC.

The rearrangement uses TRBV20-1 and TRBJ1-2; D unresolved. Trimming removed 6 bases from V and 7 bases from J, with 15 bases in between. The CDR3 totals 12 residues. Looked up from germline, CDR1 is DFQATT and CDR2 is SNEGSKA (reference sequence). Here the CDR3 reads CSARPEVLGYTF. CDR3 sequence (DNA): TGCAGTGCCCGCCCCGAGGTTCTTGGCTACACCTTC.

The chain is built from TRBV4-2 and TRBJ2-3, with TRBD2 matching 11 bases. CDR3 length: 16 residues. The germline gives CDR1 LGHNA, CDR2 YNFKEQ. Trimming cost V 4 bases and J 2 bases; bases outside gene matches: 5. Written as DNA, the CDR3 is TGTGCCAGCAGCCGTAGCGGGGGGGCCAACACAGATACGCAGTATTTT. As protein: CASSRSGGANTDTQYF.

This clonotype showed up just a few times. V gene TRBV6-5 combines with J gene TRBJ1-2; D gene uncertain. Trimming took 2 bases from V and 8 from J, leaving 15 bases between them. Germline CDR1 MNHEY, CDR2 SVGAGI. This CDR3 has 14 amino acids. DNA of the CDR3: TGTGCCAGCAGTTACGGGCGTCCCGGAGAGGGCTACACCTTC. This translates into CASSYGRPGEGYTF.

The V gene is TRBV6-6, the J gene TRBJ2-1; D not resolved. Germline CDR1 reads MNHNY; CDR2 reads SVGAGI (reference sequence). Trimming shortened V by 6 bases and J by 8 bases, and 11 bases separated the two germline ends. The CDR3 loop spans 12 amino acids. DNA for the CDR3: TGTGCCAGCAGCAAGGGTTTCGATGAGCAGTTCTTC. Translating gives CASSKGFDEQFF.

This clonotype was seen at least ten times. This chain joins TRBV5-1 and TRBJ1-4; D possibly corresponds to TRBD1 (5 bases). Germline V gene data show CDR1 as SGHRS and CDR2 as YFSETQ. V lost 0 bases, J lost 4 bases, and 19 bases lay in between. The CDR3 loop spans 18 amino acids. The CDR3 coding sequence is TGCGCCAGCAGCTTGGCCACCGCGATTCTGGGGGATAATGAAAAACTGTTTTTT. This sequence encodes CASSLATAILGDNEKLFF.

This sequence joins TRBV29-1 and TRBJ2-4; D gene uncertain. The J call may be incorrect, as the DNA end agrees better with TRBJ2-7. The CDR3 spans 12 residues. Per germline, CDR1 SQVTM and CDR2 ANQGSEA. DNA of the CDR3: TGCAGCGTTGAAGAAGCTTTCCGCGAGCAGTACTTC. Translated, it gives CSVEEAFREQYF.

V gene TRBV20-1 combines with J gene TRBJ2-2, with D perhaps matching TRBD1 (5 bases). Germline V CDR1 and CDR2: DFQATT, SNEGSKA (reference sequence). V lost 1 base to trimming and J lost 6 bases, with 12 bases between them. The CDR3 runs to 14 residues. Here the CDR3 DNA reads TGCAGTGCTAGAGTGCTAGGGGTGGCCGGGGAGCTGTTTTTT. This translates into CSARVLGVAGELFF.

V and J are TRBV20-1 and TRBJ2-1; 7 positions match TRBD2. Unmatched junction bases numbered 7, after V lost 3 bases and J lost 5 bases. The CDR3 consists of 14 residues. Germline CDR1 is DFQATT and CDR2 is SNEGSKA (reference sequence). DNA of the CDR3: TGCAGTGCTAGGCGGGGTCTAGCGGACAATGAGCAGTTCTTC. Its protein product is CSARRGLADNEQFF.

The chain uses TRBV30 and TRBJ2-7; D may be TRBD1 or TRBD2 (5 bases each). The germline V gene has CDR1 GTSNPN and CDR2 SVGIG (reference sequence). Trimming removed 3 bases from V and 4 bases from J, with 13 bases in between. This CDR3 contains 13 residues. In DNA, the CDR3 is TGTGCCTGGAGGGGGGTGGGCCGGTACGAGCAGTACTTC. The encoded protein is CAWRGVGRYEQYF.

The rearrangement links TRBV7-2 to TRBJ1-2, with D unclear. CDR3 length equals 17 residues. The germline CDR1 and CDR2 sequences are SGHTA and FQGNSA. Trimming shortened V by 1 base and J by 5 bases, and 20 bases separated the two germline ends. This CDR3 is CASSLGAAGPRQYGYTF. The CDR3 DNA follows: TGTGCCAGCAGCTTAGGGGCAGCTGGTCCGCGGCAGTATGGCTACACCTTC.

The chain carries TRBV4-2 and TRBJ2-7; D assignment may be TRBD1 or TRBD2 (5 bases each). The end of the DNA fits TRBJ2-5 better, so the J call may be wrong. The germline CDR1 and CDR2 sequences are LGHNA and YNFKEQ. This CDR3 comprises 15 residues. The CDR3 reads CASSQGVGVEETQYF. CDR3 nucleotides: TGTGCCAGCAGCCAGGGGGTGGGCGTGGAAGAGACCCAGTACTTC.

This chain links TRBV7-2 with TRBJ2-2; D unclear. The CDR3 sequence is 15 residues long. V was clipped by 1 base and J by 3 bases, with 9 bases between them. Germline-derived CDR1 and CDR2 are SGHTA and FQGNSA. The CDR3 loop is CASSLVGSHTGELFF. CDR3 sequence (DNA): TGTGCCAGCAGCTTAGTCGGATCTCACACCGGGGAGCTGTTTTTT.

This chain uses TRBV5-1 with TRBJ2-7; a possible D gene is TRBD2 (6 bases). Trimming removed 8 bases from V and 4 bases from J, with 16 bases in between. Germline CDR1 and CDR2: SGHRS and YFSETQ. The CDR3 loop spans 13 amino acids. DNA for the CDR3: TGCGCCAGTTCGACCCAAGGAGGGTACGAGCAGTACTTC. Translating it yields CASSTQGGYEQYF. Full variable domain (rest looked up from reference TRBV5-1 and TRBJ2-7): KAGVTQTPRYLIKTRGQQVTLSCSPISGHRSVSWYQQTPGQGLQFLFEYFSETQRNKGNFPGRFSGRQFSNSRSEMNVSTLELGDSALYLCASSTQGGYEQYFGPGTRLTVT.

The V call is TRBV3-1, the J call TRBJ2-1; D not certain. Germline V gene lookup returns CDR1 LGHDT and CDR2 YNNKEL (reference sequence). Trimming took off 2 bases at V and 7 bases at J, with 12 bases between the two ends. CDR3 length: 14 residues. The CDR3 DNA reads TGTGCCAGCAGCCAATTATACTACGCAAATGAGCAGTTCTTC. Encoded protein: CASSQLYYANEQFF.

This clonotype was seen only a few times. The chain recombines TRBV5-1 with TRBJ2-1, with TRBD2 matching 14 bases. J gave up 5 bases and V 4 bases, and 2 bases lay outside the gene matches. This CDR3 spans 15 amino acids. CDR1 and CDR2 from the germline V gene are SGHRS and YFSETQ. The CDR3 nucleotides are TGCGCCAGCAGCCCGACTAGCGGGAGGGACAATGAGCAGTTCTTC. Its translation is CASSPTSGRDNEQFF. The full variable domain, rest sourced from reference TRBV5-1 and TRBJ2-1, is KAGVTQTPRYLIKTRGQQVTLSCSPISGHRSVSWYQQTPGQGLQFLFEYFSETQRNKGNFPGRFSGRQFSNSRSEMNVSTLELGDSALYLCASSPTSGRDNEQFFGPGTRLTVL.

The V call is TRBV15, the J call TRBJ2-5; TRBD1 matches at 8 bases. The germline V gene has CDR1 LNHNV and CDR2 YYDKDF (reference sequence). J gave up 1 base and V 3 bases, and 1 base lay outside the gene matches. There are 14 residues in the CDR3. CDR3: CATSSGTGQETQYF. CDR3 sequence (DNA): TGTGCCACCAGCAGTGGGACAGGCCAAGAGACCCAGTACTTC.

The chain links TRBV9 to TRBJ2-3, with TRBD1 identical over 8 bases. Germline loops: CDR1 SGDLS, CDR2 YYNGEE. The CDR3 contains 15 residues. V shed 3 bases and J 6 bases; nucleotides not matched to a gene: 9. This CDR3 is CASSDWTGSKDTQYF. CDR3 nucleotides: TGTGCCAGCAGCGACTGGACAGGGAGCAAGGATACGCAGTATTTT.

The rearrangement joins TRBV13 to TRBJ2-5; 11 positions match TRBD2. The ends lost 6 bases at V and 4 bases at J; junction bases unmatched: 16. Germline V gene data show CDR1 as PRHDT and CDR2 as FYEKMQ (reference sequence). The length of the CDR3 is 18 residues. The CDR3 loop is CASRPTPSGGNLRETQYF. CDR3 nucleotides: TGTGCCAGCAGACCAACCCCTAGCGGGGGGAACCTCAGAGAGACCCAGTACTTC. The entire variable domain, with the rest obtained from reference TRBV13 and TRBJ2-5, is as follows: AAGVIQSPRHLIKEKRETATLKCYPIPRHDTVYWYQQGPGQDPQFLISFYEKMQSDKGSIPDRFSAQQFSDYHSELNMSSLELGDSALYFCASRPTPSGGNLRETQYFGPGTRLLVL.

The CDR3 region is CAISSTGTLAYEQYF. CDR3 nucleotide sequence: TGTGCCATCAGTTCTACAGGGACGTTAGCCTACGAGCAGTACTTC. The chain carries TRBV10-3 and TRBJ2-7; D possibly corresponds to TRBD1 (6 bases). Germline V CDR1 and CDR2: ENHRY, SYGVKD. The length of the CDR3 is 15 residues. Trimming removed 5 bases at V and 2 bases at J, with 16 bases between.

This rearrangement joins TRBV9 to TRBJ2-1; the D is unclear. Trimming cost V 0 bases and J 8 bases, with 3 bases left between them. The CDR3 is 11 amino acids. CDR1 SGDLS and CDR2 YYNGEE come from the germline V gene. The CDR3 nucleotides read TGTGCCAGCAGCGTAGCATATGAGCAGTTCTTC. Protein: CASSVAYEQFF.

This clonotype has only a few counts. V and J are TRBV29-1 and TRBJ2-4, with TRBD1 matching over 7 bases. Germline V gives CDR1 SQVTM, CDR2 ANQGSEA. With V trimmed by 2 bases and J by 7 bases, 5 bases remained unmatched. CDR3 size: 13 residues. CDR3 in amino acids: CSVETQGTNIQYF. CDR3 DNA: TGCAGCGTTGAAACACAGGGGACGAACATTCAGTACTTC.